Reported below is one T cell receptor (beta chain). Its antigen is not known. Other DNA sequences in this specimen translate into the identical CDR3. Trimming stripped 2 bases from V and 2 bases from J, with 9 bases between. This CDR3 has 14 residues. The germline V gene encodes CDR1 KGHSH and CDR2 LQKENI. This record comes from a study of shared clonotypes between healthy human individuals. For the study at large: Per donor, CD8 memory used one plate, CD8 naive used two, CD4 memory used three and CD4 naive used three. Findings and limits, study-wide: Non-shared clonotypes had lower generation probabilities than clonotypes shared by all four sorted-subset donors.

Each sorted subset replicate got 200 ng genomic DNA, 25,000 to 35,000 genomes. TCRdb keeps only in-frame clones here, not all; method: immunoSEQ multiplex PCR. The sample lists more than 2 million clones, nearly 97% occurring once. All participating donors were Caucasian adults from Nashville, Tennessee. The sequenced material came from naive CD4+ T cells sorted from blood. Subset meaning: CD45RA+ positively selected. The origin of this receptor is a man aged 18 to 30 in good health. The chain is built from TRBV18 and TRBJ1-2; no firm D call. The CDR3 DNA follows: TGTGCCAGCTCACCAGGTACAAGCAACTATGGCTACACCTTC. The encoded protein is CASSPGTSNYGYTF.